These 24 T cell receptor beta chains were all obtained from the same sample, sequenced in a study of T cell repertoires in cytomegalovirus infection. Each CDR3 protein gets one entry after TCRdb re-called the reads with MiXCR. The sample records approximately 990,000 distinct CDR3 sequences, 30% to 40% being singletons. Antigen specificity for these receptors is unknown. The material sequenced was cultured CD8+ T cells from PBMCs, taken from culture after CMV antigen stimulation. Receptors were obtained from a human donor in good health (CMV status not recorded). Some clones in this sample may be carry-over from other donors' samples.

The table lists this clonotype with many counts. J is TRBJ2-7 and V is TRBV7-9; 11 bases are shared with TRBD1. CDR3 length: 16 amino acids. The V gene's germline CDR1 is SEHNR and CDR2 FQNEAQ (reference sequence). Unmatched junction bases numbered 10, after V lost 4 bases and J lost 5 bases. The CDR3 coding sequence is TGTGCCAGCAGCTCCAACAAGGGACAGGGGGTCCACGAGCAGTACTTC. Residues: CASSSNKGQGVHEQYF.

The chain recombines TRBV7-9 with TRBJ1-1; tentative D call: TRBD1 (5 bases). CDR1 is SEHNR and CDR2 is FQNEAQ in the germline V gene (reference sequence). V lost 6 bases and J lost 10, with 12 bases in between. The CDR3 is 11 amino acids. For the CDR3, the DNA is TGTGCCAGCAGACGCATCCAGGGAGCTTTCTTT. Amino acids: CASRRIQGAFF.

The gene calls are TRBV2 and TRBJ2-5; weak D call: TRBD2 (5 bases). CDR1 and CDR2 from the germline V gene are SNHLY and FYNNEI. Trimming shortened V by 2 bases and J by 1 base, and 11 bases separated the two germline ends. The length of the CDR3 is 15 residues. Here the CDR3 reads CASSEQIGSQETQYF. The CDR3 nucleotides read TGTGCCAGCAGTGAACAAATAGGGAGCCAAGAGACCCAGTACTTC.

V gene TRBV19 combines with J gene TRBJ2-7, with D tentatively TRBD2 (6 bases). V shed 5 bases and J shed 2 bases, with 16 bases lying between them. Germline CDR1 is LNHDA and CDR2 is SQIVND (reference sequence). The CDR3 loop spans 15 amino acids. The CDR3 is CASSAVHSGAYEQYF. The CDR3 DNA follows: TGTGCCAGTAGTGCGGTTCACTCGGGGGCCTACGAGCAGTACTTC.

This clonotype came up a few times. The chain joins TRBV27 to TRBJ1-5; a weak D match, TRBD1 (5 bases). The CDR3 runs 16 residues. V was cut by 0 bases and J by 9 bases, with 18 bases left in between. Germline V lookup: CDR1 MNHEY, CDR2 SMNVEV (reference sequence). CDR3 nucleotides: TGTGCCAGCAGTTTATCGAATCGGGGGTCGCCCAGGCCCCAGCATTTT. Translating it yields CASSLSNRGSPRPQHF.

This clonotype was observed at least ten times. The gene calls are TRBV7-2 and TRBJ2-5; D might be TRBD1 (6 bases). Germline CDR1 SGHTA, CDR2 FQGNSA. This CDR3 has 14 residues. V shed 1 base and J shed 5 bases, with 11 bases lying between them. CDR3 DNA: TGTGCCAGCAGCTTAGATTCAGGACAGGAGACCCAGTACTTC. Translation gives CASSLDSGQETQYF.

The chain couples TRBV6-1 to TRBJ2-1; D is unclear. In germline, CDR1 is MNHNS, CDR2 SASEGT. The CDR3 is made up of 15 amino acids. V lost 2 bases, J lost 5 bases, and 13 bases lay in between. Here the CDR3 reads CASSELSQVNNEQFF. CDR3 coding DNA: TGTGCCAGCAGTGAACTGAGTCAGGTGAACAATGAGCAGTTCTTC.

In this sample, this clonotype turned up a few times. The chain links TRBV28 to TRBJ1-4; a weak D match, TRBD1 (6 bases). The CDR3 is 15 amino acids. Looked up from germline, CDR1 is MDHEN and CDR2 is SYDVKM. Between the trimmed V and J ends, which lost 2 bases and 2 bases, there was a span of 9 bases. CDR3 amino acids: CASSLMGATNEKLFF. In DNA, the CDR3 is TGTGCCAGCAGTTTAATGGGGGCCACTAATGAAAAACTGTTTTTT.

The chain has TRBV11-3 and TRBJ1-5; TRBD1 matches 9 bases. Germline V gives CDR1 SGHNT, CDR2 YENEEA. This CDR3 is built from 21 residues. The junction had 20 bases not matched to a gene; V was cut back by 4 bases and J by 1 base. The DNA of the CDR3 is TGTGCCAGCAGCTCGTCGCCGGGACAGGGACTTTGCCTAGTGAGCAATCAGCCCCAGCATTTT. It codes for CASSSSPGQGLCLVSNQPQHF.

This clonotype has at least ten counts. Here the CDR3 reads CASSLRSGTSTHYEQYF. In DNA form, the CDR3 reads TGTGCCAGCAGTTTAAGGTCAGGGACTTCCACTCACTACGAGCAGTACTTC. The chain has TRBV27 and TRBJ2-7; the D gene is possibly TRBD2 (6 bases). The CDR3 length is 17 residues. In germline, CDR1 is MNHEY, CDR2 SMNVEV (reference sequence). The ends were cut back, 2 bases at V and 3 bases at J, with 20 bases in the middle.

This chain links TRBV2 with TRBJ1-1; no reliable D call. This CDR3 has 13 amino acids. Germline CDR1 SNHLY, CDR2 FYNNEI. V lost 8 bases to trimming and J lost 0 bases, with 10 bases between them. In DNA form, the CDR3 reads TGTGCCAGCCCAGTCGGAGTGAACACTGAAGCTTTCTTT. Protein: CASPVGVNTEAFF.

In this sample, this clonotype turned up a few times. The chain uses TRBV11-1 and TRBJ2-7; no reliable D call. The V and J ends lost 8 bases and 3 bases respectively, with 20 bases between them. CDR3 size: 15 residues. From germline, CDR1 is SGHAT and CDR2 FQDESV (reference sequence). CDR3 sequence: CASAIIDNLGYEQYF. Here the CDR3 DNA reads TGTGCCAGCGCTATCATCGACAATCTCGGCTACGAGCAGTACTTC.

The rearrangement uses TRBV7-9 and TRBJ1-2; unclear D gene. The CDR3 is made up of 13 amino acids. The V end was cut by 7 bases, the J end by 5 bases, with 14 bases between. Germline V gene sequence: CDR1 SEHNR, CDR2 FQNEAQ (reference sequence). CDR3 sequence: CASTAGNRYGYTF. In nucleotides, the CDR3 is TGTGCCAGCACCGCGGGGAACCGGTATGGCTACACCTTC. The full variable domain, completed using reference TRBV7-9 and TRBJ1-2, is DTGVSQNPRHKITKRGQNVTFRCDPISEHNRLYWYRQTLGQGPEFLTYFQNEAQLEKSRLLSDRFSAERPKGSFSTLEIQRTEQGDSAMYLCASTAGNRYGYTFGSGTRLTVV.

CDR3 loop: CASSQEGGLGTDTQYF. CDR3 bases: TGCGCCAGCAGCCAAGAGGGGGGGCTTGGGACAGATACGCAGTATTTT. The V and J genes are TRBV4-3 and TRBJ2-3; D is perhaps TRBD2 (7 bases). The CDR3 sequence is 16 residues long. V lost 0 bases and J lost 3, with 13 bases in between. The V gene's germline CDR1 is LGHNA and CDR2 YSLEER.

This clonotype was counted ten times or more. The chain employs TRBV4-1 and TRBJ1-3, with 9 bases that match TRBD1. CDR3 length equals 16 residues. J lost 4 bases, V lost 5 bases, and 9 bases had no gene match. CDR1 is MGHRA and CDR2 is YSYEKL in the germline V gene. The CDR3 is CASSSYDRGYGNTIYF. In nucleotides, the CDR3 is TGCGCCAGCAGCTCCTACGACAGGGGGTACGGAAACACCATATATTTT.

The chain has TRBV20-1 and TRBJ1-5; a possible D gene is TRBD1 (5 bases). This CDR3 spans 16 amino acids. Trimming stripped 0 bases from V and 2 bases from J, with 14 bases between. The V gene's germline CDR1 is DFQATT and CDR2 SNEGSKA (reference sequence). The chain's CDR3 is CSARDRRGDGNQPQHF. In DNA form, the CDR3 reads TGCAGTGCTAGAGATCGCCGGGGCGATGGCAATCAGCCCCAGCATTTT.

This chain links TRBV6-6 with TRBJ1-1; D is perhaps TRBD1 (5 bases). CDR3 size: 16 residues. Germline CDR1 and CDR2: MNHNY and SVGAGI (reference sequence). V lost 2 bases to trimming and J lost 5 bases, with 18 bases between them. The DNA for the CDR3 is TGTGCCAGCAGTTACCCCATTCCGGGACTAAGGACTGAAGCTTTCTTT. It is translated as CASSYPIPGLRTEAFF.

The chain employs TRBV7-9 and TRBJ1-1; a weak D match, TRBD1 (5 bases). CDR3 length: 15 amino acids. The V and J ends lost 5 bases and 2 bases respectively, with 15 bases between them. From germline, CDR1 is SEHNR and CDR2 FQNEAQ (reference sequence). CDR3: CASSTSTVINTEAFF. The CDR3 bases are TGTGCCAGCAGCACCTCGACAGTTATAAACACTGAAGCTTTCTTT.

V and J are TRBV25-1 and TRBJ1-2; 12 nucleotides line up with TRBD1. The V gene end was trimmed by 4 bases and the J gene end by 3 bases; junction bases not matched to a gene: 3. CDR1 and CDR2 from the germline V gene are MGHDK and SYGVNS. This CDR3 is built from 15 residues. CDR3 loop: CASSGGQGAYYGYTF. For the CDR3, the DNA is TGTGCCAGCAGTGGGGGACAGGGGGCCTACTATGGCTACACCTTC.

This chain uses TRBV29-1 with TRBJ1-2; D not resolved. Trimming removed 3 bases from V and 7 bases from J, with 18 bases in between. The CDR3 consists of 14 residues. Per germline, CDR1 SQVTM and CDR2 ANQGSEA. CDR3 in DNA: TGCAGCGTTGACCGACGGGTGCGGGAAGCTGGCTACACCTTC. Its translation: CSVDRRVREAGYTF.

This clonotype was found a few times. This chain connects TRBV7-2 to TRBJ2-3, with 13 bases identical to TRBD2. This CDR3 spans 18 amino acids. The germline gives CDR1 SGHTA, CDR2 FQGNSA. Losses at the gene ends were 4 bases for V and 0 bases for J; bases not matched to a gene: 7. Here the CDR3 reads CASSSGLAGAISTDTQYF. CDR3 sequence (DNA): TGTGCCAGCAGCTCAGGACTAGCGGGGGCTATTAGCACAGATACGCAGTATTTT.

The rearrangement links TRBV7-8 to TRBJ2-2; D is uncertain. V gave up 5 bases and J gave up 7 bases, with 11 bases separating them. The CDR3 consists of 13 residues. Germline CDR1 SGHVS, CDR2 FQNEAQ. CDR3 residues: CASSGRSGGELFF. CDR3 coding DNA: TGTGCCAGCAGCGGACGGTCAGGCGGGGAGCTGTTTTTT.

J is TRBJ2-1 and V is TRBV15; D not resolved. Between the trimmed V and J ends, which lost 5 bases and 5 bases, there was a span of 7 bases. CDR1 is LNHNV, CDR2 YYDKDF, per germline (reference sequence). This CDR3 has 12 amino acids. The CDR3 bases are TGTGCCACCAGCGGAGTCCACAATGAGCAGTTCTTC. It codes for CATSGVHNEQFF.

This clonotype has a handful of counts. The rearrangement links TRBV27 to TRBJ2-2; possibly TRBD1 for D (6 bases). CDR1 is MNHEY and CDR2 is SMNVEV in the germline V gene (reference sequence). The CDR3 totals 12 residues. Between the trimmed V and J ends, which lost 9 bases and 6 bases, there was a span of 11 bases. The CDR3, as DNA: TGTGCCAGTCAACAGGGTCCCGGGGAGCTGTTTTTT. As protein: CASQQGPGELFF.